This entry lists 16 T cell receptor delta chains sequenced from one sample in a study of intestinal T cells in coeliac disease. For each case, the template was genomic DNA from ten roughly 4.7-µm formalin-fixed paraffin-embedded scrolls. TCRdb re-called clones from the multiplex PCR reads using CATT. Among hundreds of delta-chain clones, 40% to 50% were seen once, and the ten largest hold roughly 49%. The sample comprised a duodenal biopsy. The receptors originated from a human donor who served as a control with a normal duodenal biopsy, not a healthy volunteer.

For this clone: The protein TCRdb gives is from a much larger clone and does not agree with this DNA's translation at residue 9, likely a read error; the protein shown here comes from the DNA. V gene TRDV1 combines with J gene TRDJ1; no firm D call. V gave up 1 base and J gave up 8 bases, with 14 bases separating them. Germline CDR1 TSWWSYY, CDR2 QGS. This CDR3 contains 14 residues. The CDR3 DNA reads TGTGCTCTTGGGGAACGGTTGGGAGTGATAAAACTCATCTTT. It translates to CALGERLGVIKLIF.

The V gene is TRAV29/DV5, the J gene TRDJ1; D unresolved. V dropped 5 bases and J dropped 0 bases, with 11 bases sitting between them. From germline, CDR1 is NSMFDY and CDR2 ISSIKDK. The CDR3 loop spans 13 amino acids. The CDR3 region is CAASTVYTDKLIF. In nucleotides, the CDR3 is TGTGCAGCCTCAACGGTGTACACCGATAAACTCATCTTT.

This clone was found once. The V gene is TRDV1, the J gene TRDJ1, with TRDD3 identical over 10 bases. With V trimmed by 6 bases and J by 8 bases, 24 bases remained unmatched. Germline V gene lookup returns CDR1 TSWWSYY and CDR2 QGS. This CDR3 spans 19 amino acids. The CDR3, as DNA: TGTGCTCTTGGCGTAAGGAAGGCCCACCAGGGCTGGGGGATAATAAAACTCATCTTT. Protein sequence: CALGVRKAHQGWGIIKLIF.

This clone occurred a few times. A far bigger clonotype differs at one base, so this is likely a read error. In the same sample, other DNA sequences code for this CDR3. The V and J genes are TRDV1 and TRDJ1; 13 positions match TRDD3. The CDR3 is 24 amino acids. Germline CDR1 and CDR2: TSWWSYY and QGS. The DNA of the CDR3 is TGTGCCCTTGGGGCATCCTTTTCTCGATCCGAGGTACGGTGGTACTGGGGGATACGGTATGGACTCATCTTT. It codes for CALGASFSRSEVRWYWGIRYGLIF.

This clone was detected once. A far larger clone is off by one base, so a read error is likely. The genes are TRDV1 and TRDJ2, with a possible D match to TRDD3 (6 bases). Per germline, CDR1 TSWWSYY and CDR2 QGS. CDR3 length: 17 amino acids. The CDR3 spells CALGELNAYWATAQRFF. The CDR3 region has the DNA TGTGCTCTTGGGGAATTGAACGCATACTGGGCGACAGCACAACGCTTCTTT.

This clone was seen only a few times. The TCRdb record carries a much larger clone's protein, which differs from this DNA's translation at residue 11; a read error is the likely cause, and the protein listed here is the DNA translation. V and J are TRDV1 and TRDJ2; D uncertain. This CDR3 contains 18 residues. Deletions cut 1 base from V and 2 bases from J, with 17 bases between. Germline V gives CDR1 TSWWSYY, CDR2 QGS. The CDR3 sequence is CALGERYFETVLTAQLFF. The CDR3 DNA sequence: TGTGCTCTTGGGGAACGGTACTTCGAGACTGTGTTGACAGCACAACTCTTCTTT.

A few counts support this clone. Only one base separates this from a far larger clonotype, so it likely reflects a read error. Other DNA sequences in this specimen translate into the identical CDR3. The chain employs TRDV2 and TRDJ1; D remains ambiguous. The V end lost 0 bases, the J end lost 0 bases, and 10 bases lay between the germline ends. Per the germline V gene, CDR1 is GEAIGNYY and CDR2 is EKD. CDR3 length: 15 residues. CDR3 sequence (DNA): TGTGCCTGTGACACCCTTGGAGGATACACCGATAAACTCATCTTT. Its protein product is CACDTLGGYTDKLIF.

As for this clone: Only one base separates this from a far larger clonotype, so it likely reflects a read error. This CDR3 is also generated by other DNA sequences in the sample. The chain is built from TRDV2 and TRDJ1; 8 bases line up with TRDD3. CDR1 is GEAIGNYY and CDR2 is EKD in the germline V gene. V lost 4 bases and J lost 0; bases outside the gene matches: 6. This CDR3 has 15 amino acids. The CDR3 protein is CACDTLGGYTDKLIF. The CDR3 DNA sequence: TGTGCCTGTGATACCCTTGGGGGATACACCGATAAACTCATCTTT.

This chain connects TRDV1 to TRDJ1, with D possibly TRDD3 on 5 matching bases. Trimming took 0 bases from V and 3 from J, leaving 26 bases between them. Germline values: CDR1 TSWWSYY, CDR2 QGS. This CDR3 has 20 amino acids. The CDR3 coding sequence is TGTGCTCTTGGGGAACTCACAGAATCGGTACTAGGAGGGATCCCCGATAAACTCATCTTT. Translating it yields CALGELTESVLGGIPDKLIF.

The gene calls are TRDV1 and TRDJ1; possible D gene TRDD3, 6 bases. CDR1 and CDR2 (germline): TSWWSYY, QGS. Trimming left V 0 bases short and J 0 bases short, with 23 bases between. The CDR3 is 20 residues long. CDR3 coding DNA: TGTGCTCTTGGGGAACTTCGAGAAAGGCCCGGGGGGGAGTACACCGATAAACTCATCTTT. Its protein is CALGELRERPGGEYTDKLIF.

The chain uses TRDV2 and TRDJ1, with TRDD3 matching over 10 bases. This CDR3 comprises 21 residues. V lost 5 bases to trimming and J lost 1 base; unmatched junction nucleotides: 24. From germline, CDR1 is GEAIGNYY and CDR2 EKD. The CDR3 coding sequence is TGTGCCTGTGCCTCCCGCGAGCAGAAGGGGGATACGCAATTTGGCACCGATAAACTCATCTTT. This encodes CACASREQKGDTQFGTDKLIF.

The chain is built from TRDV1 and TRDJ1; 7 bases are a match to TRDD3. Germline V gene data show CDR1 as TSWWSYY and CDR2 as QGS. Trimming cost V 6 bases and J 0 bases; bases outside gene matches: 10. This CDR3 has 16 residues. For the CDR3, the DNA is TGTGCTCTTGGATACTGGGGATATCTATACACCGATAAACTCATCTTT. It yields the protein CALGYWGYLYTDKLIF.

This clone turned up a few times. A read error likely explains why the TCRdb protein, taken from a much larger clone, differs from this DNA's translation at residue 6; the protein shown is translated from the DNA. The chain combines TRDV1 with TRDJ1; 10 nucleotides align to TRDD3. Trimming cost V 6 bases and J 0 bases; bases outside gene matches: 31. The CDR3 has 24 residues. In germline, CDR1 is TSWWSYY, CDR2 QGS. The CDR3 nucleotides are TGTGCTCTTGGCGTAGGGAAGGCCCACCAGGGCTGGGGGATAGCCCTCCCGTACACCGATAAACTCATCTTT. Protein: CALGVGKAHQGWGIALPYTDKLIF.

The J gene is uncalled and the V gene is TRDV1; the DNA was not compared with TRDD3, the D call given in the table. The CDR3 is 28 amino acids. Germline V gene data show CDR1 as TSWWSYY and CDR2 as QGS. CDR3 sequence: CALGELLVLLTYPGKGTMKHISIKTLFF. CDR3 bases: TGTGCTCTTGGGGAATTGCTCGTCCTACTCACGTACCCCGGGAAGGGCACAATGAAACACATCAGTATAAAAACCCTCTTCTTC.

The count of this clone is one. The DNA is omitted, as the CDR3 cannot be located on it reliably, and the CDR3 follows TCRdb's listing. The chain recombines TRDV1 with TRDJ1; the table assigns TRDD3, which was not confirmed against the DNA. From its first to its last residue, the CDR3 has 34 amino acids. Germline V CDR1 and CDR2: TSWWSYY, QGS. The CDR3 loop is CALGELPLTQKNPYEGSYYCACDTLGGYTDKLIF.

Concerning this clone: A far larger clone is one nucleotide away, so this likely arose from a read error. The chain is built from TRDV1 and TRDJ2; 8 nucleotides align to TRDD3. CDR3 size: 28 residues. The germline V gene encodes CDR1 TSWWSYY and CDR2 QGS. V trimming: 1 base; J trimming: 0 bases; junction bases outside the gene matches: 37. For the CDR3, the DNA is TGTGCTCTTGGGGAACCTAATCCTTCCCGATTCCACTGGGGGCCTGATGCCTGTGGTAGTGCTTTGACAGCACAACTCTTCTTT. Translating gives CALGEPNPSRFHWGPDACGSALTAQLFF.